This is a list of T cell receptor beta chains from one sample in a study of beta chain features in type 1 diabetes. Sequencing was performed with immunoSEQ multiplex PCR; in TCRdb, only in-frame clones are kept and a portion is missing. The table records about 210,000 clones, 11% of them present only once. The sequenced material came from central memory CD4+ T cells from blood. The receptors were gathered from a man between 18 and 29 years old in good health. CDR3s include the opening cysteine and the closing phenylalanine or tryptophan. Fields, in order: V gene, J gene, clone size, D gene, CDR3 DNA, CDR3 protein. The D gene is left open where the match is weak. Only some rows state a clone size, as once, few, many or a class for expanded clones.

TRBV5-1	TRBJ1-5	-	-	TGCGCCAGCAGCTTGGCGGGGGGAAATCAGCCCCAGCATTTT	CASSLAGGNQPQHF
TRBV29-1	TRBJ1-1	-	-	TGCAGCGTTGAGAAGGCGAACACTGAAGCTTTCTTT	CSVEKANTEAFF
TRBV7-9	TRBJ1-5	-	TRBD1	TGTGCCAGCAGCCTCGGACAGGGTGAACAGCCCCAGCATTTT	CASSLGQGEQPQHF
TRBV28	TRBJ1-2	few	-	TGTGCCAGCAGTTTAGGGCAGGGAGGGTATGGCTACACCTTC	CASSLGQGGYGYTF
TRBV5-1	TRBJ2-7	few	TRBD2	TGCGCCAGCAGCAAGAGCGGGAGGACTACCTACGAGCAGTACTTC	CASSKSGRTTYEQYF
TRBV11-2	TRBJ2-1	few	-	TGTGCCAGCAGCCTCGGGGTCAACTACAATGAGCAGTTCTTC	CASSLGVNYNEQFF
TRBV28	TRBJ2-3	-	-	TGTGCCAGCCCCCCCGCGCAGGGGAGCACAGATACGCAGTATTTT	CASPPAQGSTDTQYF
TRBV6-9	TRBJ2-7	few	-	TGTGCCAGCAGTTATCGGGACATTAATACTTACGAGCAGTACTTC	CASSYRDINTYEQYF
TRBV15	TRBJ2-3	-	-	TGTGCCACCAGCAGAGAGAGGATAGCGGTGCGGCCAGATACGCAGTATTTT	CATSRERIAVRPDTQYF
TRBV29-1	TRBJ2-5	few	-	TGCAGCGTCCAAAGGGGCAGCAACCAAGAGACCCAGTACTTC	CSVQRGSNQETQYF
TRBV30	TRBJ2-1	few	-	TGTGCCTGGAGTGTACAACGCGATGAGCAGTTCTTC	CAWSVQRDEQFF
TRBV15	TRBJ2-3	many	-	TGTGCCACCAGCAGAGATGCGGGGAATACGCAGTATTTT	CATSRDAGNTQYF
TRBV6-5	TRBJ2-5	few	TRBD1	TGTGCCAGCAGGCCAACAGGGGTGGAGACCCAGTACTTC	CASRPTGVETQYF
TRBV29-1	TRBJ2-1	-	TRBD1	TGCAGCGTTGATCTTAGGACAGGCAATGAGCAGTTCTTC	CSVDLRTGNEQFF
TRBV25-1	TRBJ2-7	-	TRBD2	TGTGCCAGCAGTGCTAGCGGGAGTATTTACGAGCAGTACTTC	CASSASGSIYEQYF
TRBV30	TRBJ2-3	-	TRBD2	TGTGCCTGGAGCGGATGGTTTAGCGGGAGGTGGGGAGATACGCAGTATTTT	CAWSGWFSGRWGDTQYF
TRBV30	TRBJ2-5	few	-	TGTGCCTGGAGTCCCGCGGCTAGGAAGACCCAGTACTTC	CAWSPAARKTQYF
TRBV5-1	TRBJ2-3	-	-	TGCGCCAGCAGCTTGGCTAGCGCTGCTAGCACAGATACGCAGTATTTT	CASSLASAASTDTQYF
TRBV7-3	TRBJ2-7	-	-	TGTGCCAGCAGCTTAACCACAGGAGCCACCTACGAGCAGTACTTC	CASSLTTGATYEQYF
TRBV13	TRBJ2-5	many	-	TGTGCCAGCAGCCCCGGCGTCTCCGGGAGTAGGTACCAAGAGACCCAGTACTTC	CASSPGVSGSRYQETQYF
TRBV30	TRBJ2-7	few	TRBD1	TGTGCCTGGAGTCGGGACAGGGGGACCTACGAGCAGTACTTC	CAWSRDRGTYEQYF
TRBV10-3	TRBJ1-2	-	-	TGTGCCATCAGTGAGGATCCCGCGTTGTGGGGCTACACCTTC	CAISEDPALWGYTF
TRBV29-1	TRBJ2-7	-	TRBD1	TGCAGCGTTACAGGGGGCCACGAGCAGTACTTC	CSVTGGHEQYF
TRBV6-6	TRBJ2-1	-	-	TGTGCCAGCCGGAGGGGCCAGGGGAACAATGAGCAGTTCTTC	CASRRGQGNNEQFF
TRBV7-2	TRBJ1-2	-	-	TGTGCCAGCAGCTTAGGAGTAAGTGGCTACACCTTC	CASSLGVSGYTF
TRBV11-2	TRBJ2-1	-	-	TGTGCCAGCAGCTTAGATTCGGGAACACGGTACAATGAGCAGTTCTTC	CASSLDSGTRYNEQFF
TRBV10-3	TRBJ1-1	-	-	TGTGCCATCAGTGGCTACTCGAGTGAAGCTTTCTTT	CAISGYSSEAFF
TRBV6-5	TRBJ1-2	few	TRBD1	TGTGCCAGCAGTTCCCCGGGACAGGGATATTATGGCTACACCTTC	CASSSPGQGYYGYTF
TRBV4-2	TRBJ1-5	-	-	TGTGCCAGCAGCCAAGATCCTCTAGTTAATACCAATCAGCCCCAGCATTTT	CASSQDPLVNTNQPQHF
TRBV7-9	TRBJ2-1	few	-	TGTGCCAGCACTGGCGGTGCCTACAATGAGCAGTTCTTC	CASTGGAYNEQFF
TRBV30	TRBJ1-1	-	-	TGTGCCTGGATTCAGGGAACAGCTTTCTTT	CAWIQGTAFF
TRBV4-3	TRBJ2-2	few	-	TGCGCCAGCAGAGCTATACTAGGGACCGACAACACCGGGGAGCTGTTTTTT	CASRAILGTDNTGELFF
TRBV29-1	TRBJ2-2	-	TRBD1	TGCAGCGTTCCGGGACAGGCAAACACCGGGGAGCTGTTTTTT	CSVPGQANTGELFF
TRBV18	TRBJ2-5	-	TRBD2	TGTGCCAGCTCACCACCTAGCGGGACCGAGACCCAGTACTTC	CASSPPSGTETQYF
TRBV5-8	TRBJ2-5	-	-	TGTGCCAGCAGCTTGTATGGAGAGACCCAGTACTTC	CASSLYGETQYF
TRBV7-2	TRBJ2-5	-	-	TGTGCCAGCAGCGCGGACACCACCCTCCAAGAGACCCAGTACTTC	CASSADTTLQETQYF
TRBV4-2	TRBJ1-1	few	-	TGTGCCAGCAGCCCGGAGGGACGGATGATCGGTGAAGCTTTCTTT	CASSPEGRMIGEAFF
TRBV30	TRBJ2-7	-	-	TGTGCCTGTTGGGGGGCCGGGTACGAGCAGTACTTC	CACWGAGYEQYF
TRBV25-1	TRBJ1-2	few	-	TGTGCCAGCAGTAACCAGTATGGCTACACCTTC	CASSNQYGYTF
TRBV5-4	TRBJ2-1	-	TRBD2	TGTGCCAGCAGCTTCCCTAGCGGCTATGGGAATGAGCAGTTCTTC	CASSFPSGYGNEQFF
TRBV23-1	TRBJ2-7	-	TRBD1	TGCGCCAGCAGGGCATGTGACAGGGGGGACGAGCAGTACTTC	CASRACDRGDEQYF
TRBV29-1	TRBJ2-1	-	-	TGCAGCGCCAGTGAGAGCTCCTACAATGAGCAGTTCTTC	CSASESSYNEQFF
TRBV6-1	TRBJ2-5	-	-	TGTGCCAGCAGTGAAGGTTTGGTGACCCAGTACTTC	CASSEGLVTQYF
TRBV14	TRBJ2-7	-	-	TGTGCCAGCAGCCAATCAACTTGGAGCTACGAGCAGTACTTC	CASSQSTWSYEQYF
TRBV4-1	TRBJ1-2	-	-	TGCGCCAGCAGCCAAGAAAGCCTAAAGGGCTATGGCTACACCTTC	CASSQESLKGYGYTF
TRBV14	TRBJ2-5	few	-	TGTGCCAGCAGCCTTCGCCTCCGGGGTGAGGGGCAAGAGACCCAGTACTTC	CASSLRLRGEGQETQYF
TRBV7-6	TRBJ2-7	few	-	TGTGCCAGCAGCCCCATAGCGGCGGGGTCCTACGAGCAGTACTTC	CASSPIAAGSYEQYF
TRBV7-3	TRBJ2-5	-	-	TGTGCCAGCAGCTTCTCCGCGGCCGAGACCCAGTACTTC	CASSFSAAETQYF
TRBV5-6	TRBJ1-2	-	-	TGTGCCAGCAGCTTGGCGCCGGGGGCTACCGTTTTCTATGGCTACACCTTC	CASSLAPGATVFYGYTF
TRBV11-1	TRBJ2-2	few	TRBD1	TGTGCCAGCAGCTTCCGGACAGGGGACACCGGGGAGCTGTTTTTT	CASSFRTGDTGELFF
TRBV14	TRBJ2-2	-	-	TGTGCCAGCAGCCAAGATTGGTACGCCGGGGAGCTGTTTTTT	CASSQDWYAGELFF
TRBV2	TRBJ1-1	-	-	TGTGCCAGCAGTGCGGGGGGTGAAGCTTTCTTT	CASSAGGEAFF
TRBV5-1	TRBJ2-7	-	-	TGCGCCAGCAGCGGGTACAACGAGCAGTACTTC	CASSGYNEQYF
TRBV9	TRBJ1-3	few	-	TGTGCCAGCAGCACCGGTTACTCTGGAAACACCATATATTTT	CASSTGYSGNTIYF
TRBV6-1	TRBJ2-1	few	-	TGTGCCAGCACCGAGACAGGAGCTCCCTACAATGAGCAGTTCTTC	CASTETGAPYNEQFF
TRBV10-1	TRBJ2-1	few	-	TGCGCCAGCAGTGACCCCCAGGGTTCTGAGCAGTTCTTC	CASSDPQGSEQFF
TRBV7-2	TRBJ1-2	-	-	TGTGCCAGCACCGTAATAGGGAACTATGGCTACACCTTC	CASTVIGNYGYTF